This T cell receptor beta chain was sequenced in a study of graft-versus-host responses after intestinal transplantation. Regarding the study as a whole: GvH clones detected in recipient marrow included some appearing first in ileum or blood.

As concerns this clone: Its antigen remains unknown.

The germline CDR1 and CDR2 sequences are SEHNR and FQNEAQ (reference sequence). The CDR3 spans 11 residues. Trimming stripped 5 bases from V and 12 bases from J, with 11 bases between. Only in-frame clones appear in the TCRdb table, and some are missing; sequencing was by immunoSEQ multiplex PCR. The repertoire holds around 31,000 clones, about four fifths seen once, with roughly 18% in the top ten. This receptor was taken from a human donor who received an intestinal transplant. This chain uses TRBV7-9 with TRBJ2-1; TRBD2 might be the D (6 bases). The sample here was unstimulated CD8+ T cells sorted from spleen or lymph node cells, taken before intestinal transplant. The CDR3 region has the DNA TGTGCCAGCAGCCCGGGAGAAGTGCAGTTCTTC. Its translation is CASSPGEVQFF.